These 10 T cell receptor beta chains originate from one sample sequenced in a study of untreated major depressive disorder. Study results and limitations: Depressed patients' CD4+ T cells carried increased TRBV05-01 (Vbeta 5.1) usage versus control CD4+ T cells.

These receptors are not linked to any known antigen. Here immunoSEQ multiplex PCR was the method, and the copy in TCRdb shows in-frame clones only, minus some. The data show 23,000 or so clones, about 90% seen once. The sequenced sample was CD4+ T cells from PBMCs. Receptors were obtained from a woman in her thirties with major depressive disorder.

This CDR3 is CASSLGEGGTQYF. In DNA, the CDR3 is TGTGCCAGCAGCTTAGGTGAGGGAGGCACGCAGTATTTT. The chain recombines TRBV11-2 with TRBJ2-3; D might be TRBD2 (6 bases). Trimming left V 1 base short and J 9 bases short, with 11 bases between. The CDR3 loop spans 13 amino acids. Germline-derived CDR1 and CDR2 are SGHAT and FQNNGV.

V and J are TRBV19 and TRBJ2-7; TRBD1 matches 8 bases. Germline values: CDR1 LNHDA, CDR2 SQIVND (reference sequence). Unmatched junction bases numbered 7, after V lost 5 bases and J lost 4 bases. The CDR3 is made up of 14 amino acids. The CDR3: CASSPGTGEYEQYF. For the CDR3, the DNA is TGTGCCAGTAGTCCCGGGACAGGAGAATACGAGCAGTACTTC. Based on the CDR3 plus reference TRBV19 and TRBJ2-7, the full variable domain is DGGITQSPKYLFRKEGQNVTLSCEQNLNHDAMYWYRQDPGQGLRLIYYSQIVNDFQKGDIAEGYSVSREKKESFPLTVTSAQKNPTAFYLCASSPGTGEYEQYFGPGTRLTVT.

The chain couples TRBV5-1 to TRBJ2-1; D remains unclear. Trimming left V 0 bases short and J 3 bases short, with 7 bases between. This CDR3 spans 14 amino acids. The germline CDR1 and CDR2 sequences are SGHRS and YFSETQ. DNA of the CDR3: TGCGCCAGCAGCTTGGGGGATAACTACAATGAGCAGTTCTTC. Translated, it gives CASSLGDNYNEQFF.

The gene calls are TRBV5-6 and TRBJ2-3, with D possibly TRBD2 on 6 matching bases. Germline assignment: CDR1 SGHDT and CDR2 YYEEEE. Deletions cut 3 bases from V and 1 base from J, with 15 bases between. The CDR3 sequence is 16 residues long. CDR3 DNA sequence: TGTGCCAGCAGCTCGAACGGGAGATGGGGCACAGATACGCAGTATTTT. This sequence encodes CASSSNGRWGTDTQYF.

J is TRBJ2-1 and V is TRBV25-1; TRBD2 matches at 14 bases. Germline lookup yields CDR1 MGHDK and CDR2 SYGVNS. This CDR3 comprises 15 residues. With V trimmed by 4 bases and J by 7 bases, 3 bases remained unmatched. The CDR3 DNA reads TGTGCCAGCAGTGGGGGGACTAGCGGGAGTAATGAGCAGTTCTTC. Protein product: CASSGGTSGSNEQFF.

This chain uses TRBV4-3 with TRBJ2-7; D uncertain. V was trimmed by 0 bases and J by 2 bases, leaving 8 bases between them. The CDR3 covers 14 residues. The germline CDR1 and CDR2 sequences are LGHNA and YSLEER. Here the CDR3 DNA reads TGCGCCAGCAGCCAAGATCGTGGCCCCTACGAGCAGTACTTC. The encoded protein is CASSQDRGPYEQYF.

The chain employs TRBV29-1 and TRBJ1-2; no clear D. Germline values: CDR1 SQVTM, CDR2 ANQGSEA. The length of the CDR3 is 12 residues. Deletions cut 5 bases from V and 7 bases from J, with 14 bases between. This chain's CDR3 is CSVTELGGGYTF. DNA of the CDR3: TGCAGCGTTACCGAACTCGGCGGTGGCTACACCTTC.

The V call is TRBV7-3, the J call TRBJ2-3; weak D call: TRBD2 (5 bases). Per germline, CDR1 SGHTA and CDR2 FQGTGA. V dropped 5 bases and J dropped 4 bases, with 13 bases sitting between them. CDR3 length: 14 amino acids. CDR3 loop: CASSPGSTPDTQYF. CDR3 DNA sequence: TGTGCCAGCAGCCCGGGGAGTACTCCAGATACGCAGTATTTT.

The CDR3 DNA follows: TGTGCCACCAGCAGAGATGCTGGGGTTAGCACAGATACGCAGTATTTT. It codes for CATSRDAGVSTDTQYF. The chain joins TRBV15 to TRBJ2-3, with unresolved D. Germline-derived CDR1 and CDR2 are LNHNV and YYDKDF (reference sequence). This CDR3 spans 16 amino acids. V was trimmed by 0 bases and J by 0 bases, leaving 10 bases between them.

The chain uses TRBV7-2 and TRBJ1-2; D uncertain. From germline, CDR1 is SGHTA and CDR2 FQGNSA. The ends were cut back, 5 bases at V and 5 bases at J, with 18 bases in the middle. The CDR3 covers 15 residues. The CDR3 coding sequence is TGTGCCAGCAGCACAAGGACGGGATCGGGATATGGCTACACCTTC. Encoded protein: CASSTRTGSGYGYTF. The variable domain in full, with the rest retrieved from reference TRBV7-2 and TRBJ1-2, is GAGVSQSPSNKVTEKGKDVELRCDPISGHTALYWYRQSLGQGLEFLIYFQGNSAPDKSGLPSDRFSAERTGGSVSTLTIQRTQQEDSAVYLCASSTRTGSGYGYTFGSGTRLTVV.